This T cell receptor (beta chain) is from a study of sequential checkpoint blockade in melanoma. At the level of the study: Randomization was 1:1 between first-line nivolumab→ipilimumab and ipilimumab→nivolumab. Each arm's sequence ended with maintenance nivolumab.

Regarding treatment: randomized to nivolumab then ipilimumab (arm A) or the reverse (arm B). DNA-damaging chemotherapy had not been given to any patient beforehand. The CDR3 totals 13 residues. The trim removed 2 bases at V and 2 bases at J, leaving 2 bases unmatched. Per the germline V gene, CDR1 is SQVTM and CDR2 is ANQGSEA. Some clones are missing from TCRdb's copy, which holds only in-frame ones; the method was immunoSEQ multiplex PCR. The profile shows roughly 11,000 clones, about 86% of them singletons. This receptor was taken from a human donor with melanoma. The source was CD8+ T cells sorted from blood (inferred from file names), collected from a patient given nivolumab and ipilimumab in sequence. J is TRBJ2-7 and V is TRBV29-1; 8 positions agree with TRBD1. The CDR3 DNA reads as TGCAGCGTTGAATTGGACAGGGCCTACGAGCAGTACTTC. It is translated as CSVELDRAYEQYF.